These 30 T cell receptor beta chains came from one sample sequenced in a study of blood T cell repertoires in COVID-19. Profiling relied on immunoSEQ multiplex PCR, and the TCRdb table lists in-frame clones only, not all of them. Among roughly 200,000 clones, roughly nine tenths were seen once, and the ten largest hold 2% to 2.5%. Sequenced sample: PBMCs or T cells enriched from blood (not recorded which). The receptor set was obtained from a woman in her thirties or forties with acute COVID-19.

This clone was seen just once. The V and J genes are TRBV11-2 and TRBJ1-4; D is unresolved. The germline V and J ends were trimmed by 11 bases and 8 bases, with 18 bases remaining between them. Looked up from germline, CDR1 is SGHAT and CDR2 is FQNNGV. This CDR3 has 13 residues. The CDR3 DNA sequence: TGTGCCGGTCTCCCAGAACCAGAAGAAAAACTGTTTTTT. Protein sequence: CAGLPEPEEKLFF.

The chain employs TRBV6-1 and TRBJ2-7; 10 bases are a match to TRBD2. Germline V gene data show CDR1 as MNHNS and CDR2 as SASEGT. The junction had 1 base not matched to a gene; V was cut back by 1 base and J by 4 bases. CDR3 length equals 14 residues. CDR3: CASSEGSGGYEQYF. The DNA for the CDR3 is TGTGCCAGCAGTGAAGGTAGCGGGGGGTACGAGCAGTACTTC.

The chain combines TRBV19 with TRBJ2-2, with D perhaps matching TRBD2 (5 bases). Trimming pared 7 bases from V and 4 bases from J, leaving 13 bases between. Looked up from germline, CDR1 is LNHDA and CDR2 is SQIVND (reference sequence). The CDR3 has 14 amino acids. DNA for the CDR3: TGTGCCAGTACCCCCCGCGCGGGCACCGGGGAGCTGTTTTTT. Translating it yields CASTPRAGTGELFF.

The chain is built from TRBV7-8 and TRBJ2-1; TRBD1 agrees at 10 bases. Per the germline V gene, CDR1 is SGHVS and CDR2 is FQNEAQ. The V segment lost 5 bases and the J segment 10 bases; nucleotides outside the gene matches: 8. This CDR3 region has 14 residues. The chain's CDR3 is CASSLGTGVGEQFF. In DNA, the CDR3 is TGTGCCAGCAGCCTGGGGACAGGGGTAGGGGAGCAGTTCTTC.

As DNA, the CDR3 is TGCGCCAGCACCAACCAAGAGACCCAGTACTTC. Encoded protein: CASTNQETQYF. The chain has TRBV5-1 and TRBJ2-5; D not certain. This CDR3 has 11 amino acids. The V gene's germline CDR1 is SGHRS and CDR2 YFSETQ. The V end lost 6 bases, the J end lost 0 bases, and 3 bases lay between the germline ends.

This chain joins TRBV11-2 and TRBJ2-7, with D perhaps matching TRBD2 (6 bases). Trimming pared 1 base from V and 6 bases from J, leaving 10 bases between. The CDR3 covers 13 residues. CDR1 and CDR2 (germline): SGHAT, FQNNGV. In DNA, the CDR3 is TGTGCCAGCAGCTTAGTGAGGGGAGGCGAGCAGTACTTC. Residues: CASSLVRGGEQYF.

The rearrangement links TRBV3-1 (or the pseudogene TRBV3-2) to TRBJ2-1; 14 bases fit TRBD2. There are 17 residues in the CDR3. The germline V gene encodes CDR1 LGHDT and CDR2 YNNKEL (reference sequence). The V segment lost 3 bases and the J segment 8 bases; nucleotides outside the gene matches: 9. The CDR3 loop is CASSQNSGTSGSDEQFF. As DNA, the CDR3 is TGTGCCAGCAGCCAGAACTCCGGGACTAGCGGGAGTGATGAGCAGTTCTTC.

This clone appeared a single time. The V call is TRBV4-1, the J call TRBJ2-5; tentative D call: TRBD2 (6 bases). Germline V gives CDR1 MGHRA, CDR2 YSYEKL. The CDR3 is 16 residues long. V lost 2 bases, J lost 1 base, and 14 bases lay in between. CDR3 nucleotides: TGCGCCAGCAGCCAAACGGGAGTGCGGCCCCAAGAGACCCAGTACTTC. Translated, it gives CASSQTGVRPQETQYF.

The V call is TRBV4-1, the J call TRBJ2-7; 10 nucleotides agree with TRBD2. The CDR3 runs 15 residues. The germline V gene encodes CDR1 MGHRA and CDR2 YSYEKL. With 0 bases clipped from V and 6 bases from J, the junction kept 5 bases outside the gene matches. In DNA, the CDR3 is TGCGCCAGCAGCCAAGAGAGCGGGGGGGCGGTCGAGCAGTACTTC. It is translated as CASSQESGGAVEQYF.

The J gene is TRBJ1-2, the V gene TRBV7-2; D gene ambiguous. V was trimmed by 5 bases and J by 4 bases, leaving 14 bases between them. The CDR3 is 14 residues long. The germline CDR1 and CDR2 sequences are SGHTA and FQGNSA. CDR3 protein: CASSPTAGFYGYTF. The CDR3 coding sequence is TGTGCCAGCAGCCCTACGGCCGGGTTCTATGGCTACACCTTC.

The chain recombines TRBV5-1 with TRBJ1-2; 8 bases are shared with TRBD1. There are 15 residues in the CDR3. V shed 3 bases and J 6 bases; nucleotides not matched to a gene: 10. Germline CDR1 SGHRS, CDR2 YFSETQ. The CDR3 coding sequence is TGCGCCAGCAGCTCAGCCCGACAGGGGCCACATGGCTACACCTTC. Protein product: CASSSARQGPHGYTF.

This chain connects TRBV19 to TRBJ1-2; D not resolved. Looked up from germline, CDR1 is LNHDA and CDR2 is SQIVND (reference sequence). The CDR3 runs 12 residues. With 5 bases removed from V and 4 bases from J, the gap between germline ends came to 8 bases. CDR3 coding DNA: TGTGCCAGTAGTCCAGGCTTCTATGGCTACACCTTC. Translation gives CASSPGFYGYTF. The full variable domain, its missing parts supplied by reference TRBV19 and TRBJ1-2, is DGGITQSPKYLFRKEGQNVTLSCEQNLNHDAMYWYRQDPGQGLRLIYYSQIVNDFQKGDIAEGYSVSREKKESFPLTVTSAQKNPTAFYLCASSPGFYGYTFGSGTRLTVV.

The V call is TRBV7-6, the J call TRBJ2-7, with TRBD1 as a possible D gene (6 bases). The V end lost 5 bases, the J end lost 6 bases, and 17 bases lay between the germline ends. Germline V CDR1 and CDR2: SGHVS, FNYEAQ. This CDR3 comprises 14 residues. CDR3 in amino acids: CASSQYRESVEQYF. The CDR3 DNA follows: TGTGCCAGCAGCCAGTACAGGGAGTCGGTCGAGCAGTACTTC.

The chain employs TRBV11-2 and TRBJ2-1, with TRBD1 identical over 9 bases. The length of the CDR3 is 16 residues. Germline values: CDR1 SGHAT, CDR2 FQNNGV. The V segment lost 2 bases and the J segment 0 bases; nucleotides outside the gene matches: 2. CDR3 DNA sequence: TGTGCCAGCAGCTTAAGACAGGGGGTCTCCTACAATGAGCAGTTCTTC. The encoded protein is CASSLRQGVSYNEQFF.

The V and J genes are TRBV6-5 and TRBJ1-2; D remains ambiguous. The V gene lost 2 bases and the J gene lost 3 bases, with 13 bases spanning the gap. The CDR3 loop spans 15 amino acids. From germline, CDR1 is MNHEY and CDR2 SVGAGI. CDR3 protein: CASSYLGSRDYGYTF. The CDR3 nucleotides read TGTGCCAGCAGTTACCTCGGCTCACGGGACTATGGCTACACCTTC.

In nucleotides, the CDR3 is TGCGCCATACCGCGCGAGCCTAATGAGCAGTTCTTC. Amino acids: CAIPREPNEQFF. The V and J genes are TRBV10-1 and TRBJ2-1; D is unresolved. Germline assignment: CDR1 WNHNN and CDR2 SYGVQD (reference sequence). V was pared by 10 bases and J by 7 bases, with 14 bases between. The CDR3 runs to 12 residues.

The rearrangement uses TRBV3-1 (or the pseudogene TRBV3-2) and TRBJ2-2; 12 positions agree with TRBD1. CDR1 and CDR2 (germline): LGHDT, YNNKEL (reference sequence). J was trimmed by 6 bases and V by 2 bases; bases with no gene match: 10. This CDR3 has 18 residues. CDR3 loop: CASSQTPGQGARAGELFF. The DNA for the CDR3 is TGTGCCAGCAGCCAAACTCCGGGACAGGGGGCGCGAGCCGGGGAGCTGTTTTTT.

The chain couples TRBV30 to TRBJ2-3; tentative D call: TRBD2 (5 bases). Germline lookup yields CDR1 GTSNPN and CDR2 SVGIG (reference sequence). V lost 6 bases and J lost 0, with 19 bases in between. The length of the CDR3 is 16 residues. The CDR3 DNA reads as TGTGCCTGTCCGAGTTACGGGATCTCTAGCACAGATACGCAGTATTTT. Its translation is CACPSYGISSTDTQYF.

This clone was seen a single time. The chain is built from TRBV12-3 or TRBV12-4 and TRBJ2-3, with D possibly matching TRBD1 (6 bases). V lost 9 bases and J 1 base, leaving 8 bases between the germline ends. The CDR3 consists of 12 residues. Written as DNA, the CDR3 is TGTGCCAGAAGACAGGGCACAGATACGCAGTATTTT. Its translation is CARRQGTDTQYF.

The chain joins TRBV19 to TRBJ1-2, with 9 bases identical to TRBD1. Germline V gives CDR1 LNHDA, CDR2 SQIVND (reference sequence). The CDR3 length is 11 residues. V shed 8 bases, J shed 10 bases, and the junction held 5 bases outside the gene matches. The CDR3 here is CASGQGTPYTF. The CDR3 nucleotides read TGTGCCAGTGGACAGGGGACGCCCTACACCTTC.

The chain carries TRBV2 and TRBJ2-2; 10 positions agree with TRBD1. The CDR3 runs to 15 residues. The V segment lost 6 bases and the J segment 2 bases; nucleotides outside the gene matches: 3. In germline, CDR1 is SNHLY, CDR2 FYNNEI. The CDR3 nucleotides read TGTGCCAGCAGGGGACAGGGGCTTAACACCGGGGAGCTGTTTTTT. As protein: CASRGQGLNTGELFF.

The CDR3 here is CASSDYGQGAYEQYF. CDR3 coding DNA: TGTGCCAGCAGTGATTACGGACAGGGTGCCTACGAGCAGTACTTC. This chain joins TRBV2 and TRBJ2-7, with TRBD1 identical over 8 bases. The V gene's germline CDR1 is SNHLY and CDR2 FYNNEI. V lost 3 bases to trimming and J lost 2 bases; unmatched junction nucleotides: 6. This CDR3 has 15 residues.

This rearrangement joins TRBV11-2 to TRBJ1-2, with TRBD1 matching 10 bases. V was clipped by 2 bases and J by 6 bases; unmatched bases: 6. CDR1 is SGHAT and CDR2 is FQNNGV in the germline V gene. The CDR3 extends over 15 amino acids. CDR3 sequence reads: CASSLRRQGAHGYTF. CDR3 in DNA: TGTGCCAGCAGCTTAAGGCGACAGGGGGCCCATGGCTACACCTTC.

The chain combines TRBV6-5 with TRBJ1-4; D uncertain. Per the germline V gene, CDR1 is MNHEY and CDR2 is SVGAGI. This CDR3 contains 14 residues. Trimming shortened V by 5 bases and J by 7 bases, and 14 bases separated the two germline ends. The CDR3 reads CASSKRQLAEKLFF. In DNA form, the CDR3 reads TGTGCCAGCAGTAAGAGGCAACTGGCTGAAAAACTGTTTTTT.

The chain joins TRBV21-1 to TRBJ1-1; the D call in the table, TRBD1, was not verified against the DNA. TRBV21-1 is a pseudogene locus. The CDR3 contains 15 residues. In DNA form, the CDR3 reads TGTGCCAGCAGCAAAGCGCACAGGGAGAACACTGAAGCTTTCTTT. Its protein is CASSKAHRENTEAFF.

V is TRBV4-1 and J is TRBJ2-2, with 10 positions matching TRBD1. The CDR3 totals 16 residues. Germline lookup yields CDR1 MGHRA and CDR2 YSYEKL. V lost 2 bases and J lost 3; bases outside the gene matches: 3. As DNA, the CDR3 is TGCGCCAGCAGCCAACGGACAGGGGGGGACACCGGGGAGCTGTTTTTT. Its translation is CASSQRTGGDTGELFF.

The chain joins TRBV4-2 to TRBJ2-1; 9 bases fit TRBD2. This CDR3 has 16 residues. V was pared by 1 base and J by 7 bases, with 8 bases of the junction left unmatched. CDR1 and CDR2 from the germline V gene are LGHNA and YNFKEQ. The CDR3 loop is CASSQVGLAGRNEQFF. The DNA of the CDR3 is TGTGCCAGCAGCCAAGTGGGACTAGCTGGCCGGAATGAGCAGTTCTTC.

The V call is TRBV9, the J call TRBJ1-1, with D maybe TRBD1 (5 bases). Germline CDR1 SGDLS, CDR2 YYNGEE. V lost 0 bases and J lost 8, with 11 bases in between. The CDR3 loop spans 13 amino acids. This CDR3 is CASSVGAGHEAFF. CDR3 coding DNA: TGTGCCAGCAGCGTAGGCGCAGGGCACGAAGCTTTCTTT. Filled out from reference TRBV9 and TRBJ1-1, the complete variable domain reads DSGVTQTPKHLITATGQRVTLRCSPRSGDLSVYWYQQSLDQGLQFLIQYYNGEERAKGNILERFSAQQFPDLHSELNLSSLELGDSALYFCASSVGAGHEAFFGQGTRLTVV.

This sequence joins TRBV19 and TRBJ1-1; 7 nucleotides agree with TRBD1. Looked up from germline, CDR1 is LNHDA and CDR2 is SQIVND (reference sequence). This CDR3 is built from 14 residues. The V gene end was trimmed by 7 bases and the J gene end by 3 bases; junction bases not matched to a gene: 8. CDR3 in amino acids: CASTGRQGDTEAFF. The CDR3 DNA follows: TGTGCCAGTACGGGGAGGCAGGGGGACACTGAAGCTTTCTTT.

V gene TRBV7-3 combines with J gene TRBJ1-1; D is uncertain. Looked up from germline, CDR1 is SGHTA and CDR2 is FQGTGA. This CDR3 is 12 amino acids long. V lost 6 bases and J lost 3, with 8 bases in between. This chain's CDR3 is CASSSDDTEAFF. The CDR3 DNA follows: TGTGCCAGCAGTTCAGATGACACTGAAGCTTTCTTT.